This TCR beta chain originates from a study of molecular identifiers for immune sequencing clone quantification. Across the whole study: In replicates, RNA from about 20,000 or 100,000 naive CD8 cells was split five ways, four sequenced. Broader study findings: Spike-in Jurkat TCR RNA from a single cell reportedly registered among about a million naive cells. In naive cells, clones above 20 RNA copies held under 1% of molecules, whereas in effector cells they held over 99%.

This CDR3 is 14 amino acids long. Germline assignment: CDR1 SGHVS and CDR2 FQNEAQ. Trimming removed 5 bases from V and 6 bases from J; junction bases left unmatched: 5. The sample holds many counts of this clonotype. What it binds is not known. TCRdb independently ran MiXCR on the PCR reads; one entry per CDR3 protein. The sample holds about 36,000 distinct CDR3 sequences, about 18% seen once. Using a CD8+CD4-CCR7+CD45RA+ phenotype, naive CD8 T cells were sorted. The specimen was naive CD8+ T cells from blood, with Jurkat cell RNA spiked in. As to subset: FACS-sorted CD8+CD4-CCR7+CD45RA+ naive T cells. This TCR derives from a human donor in good health. Some libraries in this study had Jurkat cell RNA spiked in. V usage is TRBV7-8 and J usage is TRBJ2-7; TRBD2 matches at 12 bases. This chain's CDR3 is CASSQLAGGIEQYF. CDR3 nucleotides: TGTGCCAGCAGCCAACTAGCGGGAGGTATCGAGCAGTACTTC.